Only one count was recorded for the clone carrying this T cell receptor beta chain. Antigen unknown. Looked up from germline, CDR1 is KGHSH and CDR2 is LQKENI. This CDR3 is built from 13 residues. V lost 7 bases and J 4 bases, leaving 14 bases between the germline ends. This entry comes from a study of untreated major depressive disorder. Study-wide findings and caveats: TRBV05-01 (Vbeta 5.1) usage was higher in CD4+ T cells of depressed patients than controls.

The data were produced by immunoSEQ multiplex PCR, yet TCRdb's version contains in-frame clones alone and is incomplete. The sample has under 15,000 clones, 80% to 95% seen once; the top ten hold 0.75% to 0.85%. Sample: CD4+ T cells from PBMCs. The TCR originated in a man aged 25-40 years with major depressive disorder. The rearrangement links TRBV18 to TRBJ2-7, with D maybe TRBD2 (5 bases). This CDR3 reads CASFEGVGYEQYF. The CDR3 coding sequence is TGTGCCAGCTTTGAGGGTGTTGGTTACGAGCAGTACTTC.